These T cell receptor beta chains were read from a single sample in a study of CXCR3-negative and CXCR3-positive naive CD8 T cells. TCRdb re-called the 5' RACE reads, yielding one record per CDR3 amino acid sequence without DNA. The repertoire table contains 100,000 to 150,000 distinct CDR3 sequences. Sequencing was done on a sample of naive CXCR3+ CD8+ T cells from blood. These receptors originate from a human donor in good health. Some clones in this sample may be carry-over from other donors' samples. CDR3s include the opening cysteine and the closing phenylalanine or tryptophan. Each record gives: J gene, V gene, CDR3 protein.

TRBJ2-3 TRBV7-3 CASSLTGDLLDTQYF
TRBJ2-3 TRBV28 CASSLLTSVTDTQYF
TRBJ2-1 TRBV5-4 CASSEETSGYNEQFF
TRBJ2-7 TRBV27 CASSEIPSYEQYF
TRBJ1-4 TRBV7-9 CASSSFDAGREKLFF
TRBJ2-1 TRBV7-7 CASSPWGTHNEQFF
TRBJ2-7 TRBV28 CASSLSGQGHLYEQYF
TRBJ1-6 TRBV11-2 CASSFAGTLEHLHF
TRBJ2-3 TRBV5-1 CASSLLPADTQYF
TRBJ1-5 TRBV4-1 CASSQQVLQPQHF
TRBJ2-7 TRBV28 CASTDGTGSISYEQYF
TRBJ2-7 TRBV11-2 CASSLVIISYEQYF
TRBJ2-3 TRBV27 CASRETDTQYF
TRBJ2-3 TRBV20-1 CSAFPDGGSGKEDTQYF
TRBJ2-2 TRBV14 CASSQLTGLDTGELFF
TRBJ2-1 TRBV19 CASRHGFLGWFF
TRBJ1-1 TRBV4-1 CASSQAQYGVNTEAFF
TRBJ2-7 TRBV13 CASSFWGPYEQYF
TRBJ1-4 TRBV15 CATSRDFVAATNEKLFF
TRBJ2-1 TRBV7-9 CASSRDGYNEQFF
TRBJ1-2 TRBV7-9 CASSPTYGYTF
TRBJ2-7 TRBV3-1 CASSAGTGDYEQYF
TRBJ2-1 TRBV20-1 CSASSRTNPYNEQFF
TRBJ2-5 TRBV7-9 CASSLLLEETQYF
TRBJ2-1 TRBV7-6 CASSLDRFGRNEQFF
TRBJ2-7 TRBV29-1 CSVVGSTEPSYERYF
TRBJ2-3 TRBV2 CASSAGLAGGGDTQYF
TRBJ2-1 TRBV12-3/TRBV12-4 CASRGLAGGNEQFF
TRBJ1-5 TRBV6-5 CASSYSLLGPQHF
TRBJ2-7 TRBV14 CASSQAGQGTMGEQYF
TRBJ1-1 TRBV12-3/TRBV12-4 CASSLPGAEAFF
TRBJ2-7 TRBV5-6 CASSYSGVYEQYF
TRBJ2-1 TRBV7-2 CASSYLGTSGGAIHNEQFF
TRBJ2-2 TRBV28 CASRDVGELFF
TRBJ2-7 TRBV6-1 CASSDHGLYSPFYEQYF
TRBJ2-1 TRBV7-9 CASSLTGVQFF
TRBJ2-1 TRBV7-9 CASSPRLAGAHYNEQFF
TRBJ2-7 TRBV15 CATSRGGGPYEQYF
TRBJ1-2 TRBV7-2 CASSLAVRTNYGYTF
TRBJ1-1 TRBV27 CAYAGQRNTEAFF
TRBJ1-2 TRBV29-1 CSVESGADGYTF
TRBJ2-5 TRBV11-2 CASSLGTSGEETQYF
TRBJ1-4 TRBV7-9 CASSLSLGGADEKLFF
TRBJ2-7 TRBV12-3/TRBV12-4 CASRPPGGGDEQYF
TRBJ2-6 TRBV7-9 CASRRGQGTGANVLTF
TRBJ1-4 TRBV29-1 CSVEERQGVYNEKLFF
TRBJ2-4 TRBV27 CASSLPGLPIQYF
TRBJ2-1 TRBV9 CASSYGPNYNEQFF
TRBJ1-1 TRBV5-4 CASSLGDRGLDGTEAFF
TRBJ1-1 TRBV25-1 CASSDTLGGGTEAFF
TRBJ2-5 TRBV7-3 CASSLGLGLVGQETQYF
TRBJ2-3 TRBV29-1 CSVEGEAGGPGDTQYF
TRBJ1-2 TRBV27 CASSSQWDISNYGYTF
TRBJ2-5 TRBV28 CASSWGTTNWAAQYF
TRBJ2-7 TRBV11-2 CASSAGTGSYEQYF
TRBJ2-7 TRBV12-3/TRBV12-4 CASSLAYIPYEQYF
TRBJ2-2 TRBV10-3 CAILALTGELFF
TRBJ1-1 TRBV5-1 CASSLVGPEGTEAFF
TRBJ2-5 TRBV10-3 CAISRTGDQETQYF
TRBJ2-7 TRBV2 CASTTPGNSYEQYF